This TCR beta chain stems from a study of breast tumors, draining lymph nodes, adjacent tissues. Samples came from axillary lymph nodes draining the breast cancer. The germline gives CDR1 ENHRY, CDR2 SYGVKD. Unmatched junction bases numbered 6, after V lost 10 bases and J lost 0 bases. The CDR3 spans 15 residues. This clonotype was detected ten times or more. The antigen is undetermined. MiXCR, applied by TCRdb to the multiplex PCR reads, yields one record per CDR3 protein. The sample has more than 250,000 distinct CDR3 sequences; under 35% are singletons. General study points: That most tumor T cells come from lymph nodes remained unproven. Tumor TCR diversity was below lymph nodes but above nontumor tissue. Most tumor T cells seemingly derive from lymph node, then expand in tumor. Tumor and nontumor repertoires were significantly more similar in luminal-like than in basal-like breast cancer.

The chain links TRBV10-3 to TRBJ1-5; 10 nucleotides line up with TRBD1. This TCR derives from a female donor with breast cancer. Some clones in this sample may be carry-over from other donors' samples. The sample consisted of axillary lymph node tissue. The CDR3 DNA reads TGTGCCACTTGGGACAGGGGATATAGCAATCAGCCCCAGCATTTT. Translated, it gives CATWDRGYSNQPQHF.